These 13 T cell receptor beta chains originate from one sample sequenced in a study of preoperative IRX-2 immunotherapy in early breast cancer. The treatment here: preoperative locoregional IRX-2 cytokine immunotherapy. The data were produced by immunoSEQ multiplex PCR, yet TCRdb's version contains in-frame clones alone and is incomplete. This table has about 33,000 clones, roughly 91% appearing once. Sequenced material: tumor tissue, taken after IRX-2 immunotherapy. Receptors were obtained from a human donor with breast cancer.

The chain has TRBV6-8 and TRBJ2-2; D could derive from TRBD1 or TRBD2 (7 bases each). The germline V gene has CDR1 MNHGY and CDR2 SAAAGT. V lost 6 bases and J 0 bases, leaving 17 bases between the germline ends. The CDR3 is 17 residues long. Here the CDR3 reads CASSLRGGTSNTGELFF. DNA for the CDR3: TGTGCCAGCAGCCTCAGGGGGGGTACGTCGAACACCGGGGAGCTGTTTTTT.

The genes are TRBV6-8 and TRBJ2-1; unclear D gene. The V gene's germline CDR1 is MNHGY and CDR2 SAAAGT. Trimming took off 6 bases at V and 2 bases at J, with 8 bases between the two ends. The length of the CDR3 is 13 residues. The CDR3 DNA reads TGTGCCAGCAGACGGGCGGCCTACAATGAGCAGTTCTTC. This gives the protein CASRRAAYNEQFF.

The rearrangement uses TRBV6-8 and TRBJ2-1; 10 positions agree with TRBD2. The CDR3 loop spans 14 amino acids. Germline assignment: CDR1 MNHGY and CDR2 SAAAGT. V shed 6 bases and J 9 bases; nucleotides not matched to a gene: 8. The DNA of the CDR3 is TGTGCCAGCAGGCTTACTAGCGGGGCGATTGAGCAGTTCTTC. Encoded protein: CASRLTSGAIEQFF.

The rearrangement uses TRBV6-8 and TRBJ2-2, with D perhaps TRBD2 (5 bases). V dropped 4 bases and J dropped 7 bases, with 16 bases sitting between them. Germline-derived CDR1 and CDR2 are MNHGY and SAAAGT. CDR3 size: 15 residues. CDR3 DNA sequence: TGTGCCAGCAGTTTTGATGACCGGAGGATCGGGGAGCTGTTTTTT. Protein product: CASSFDDRRIGELFF.

This sequence joins TRBV5-1 and TRBJ1-2; D unclear. The CDR3 is 15 residues long. The germline V gene encodes CDR1 SGHRS and CDR2 YFSETQ. V lost 4 bases to trimming and J lost 3 bases, with 16 bases between them. CDR3 nucleotide sequence: TGCGCCAGCAGCCCGGAACCCGGAAGTTACTATGGCTACACCTTC. Translated, it gives CASSPEPGSYYGYTF.

This clone was counted once. CDR3 in DNA: TGTGCCAGCAGCGACAGGATAAACAATGAGCAGTTCTTC. It encodes CASSDRINNEQFF. The chain carries TRBV9 and TRBJ2-1; perhaps TRBD1 as D (5 bases). Looked up from germline, CDR1 is SGDLS and CDR2 is YYNGEE. The CDR3 consists of 13 residues. Trimming took 3 bases from V and 5 from J, leaving 9 bases between them.

The J gene is TRBJ1-2, the V gene TRBV6-8; 7 bases align to TRBD1. This CDR3 spans 13 amino acids. V dropped 2 bases and J dropped 4; count of bases not matched to a gene: 1. Germline CDR1 reads MNHGY; CDR2 reads SAAAGT. The CDR3 protein is CASSYGDSYGYTF. CDR3 coding DNA: TGTGCCAGCAGTTACGGGGACAGCTATGGCTACACCTTC.

The gene calls are TRBV15 and TRBJ2-3; D not certain. CDR1 is LNHNV, CDR2 YYDKDF, per germline (reference sequence). The CDR3 has 17 amino acids. The V end was cut by 0 bases, the J end by 0 bases, with 13 bases between. CDR3 sequence reads: CATSRERYLASTDTQYF. The CDR3 DNA follows: TGTGCCACCAGCAGAGAAAGGTATCTGGCTAGCACAGATACGCAGTATTTT.

This clone was seen a single time. The chain links TRBV19 to TRBJ1-1; D unresolved. V lost 3 bases and J 1 base, leaving 12 bases between the germline ends. This CDR3 contains 15 residues. Germline loops: CDR1 LNHDA, CDR2 SQIVND (reference sequence). Written as DNA, the CDR3 is TGTGCCAGTAGTATCGAAGGGAGAGGGAACACTGAAGCTTTCTTT. Translated, it gives CASSIEGRGNTEAFF.

The chain recombines TRBV7-1 with TRBJ1-1, with 7 bases fitting TRBD1. TRBV7-1 is designated an ORF whose function remains uncertain. The CDR3 covers 13 residues. After removal of 11 bases from V and 5 bases from J, the junction contained 11 bases not matched to a gene. CDR3: CAQGVGIGTEAFF. As DNA, the CDR3 is TGTGCCCAGGGGGTAGGGATTGGGACTGAAGCTTTCTTT.

The chain employs TRBV18 and TRBJ2-2; 10 bases are a match to TRBD1. Germline V gene lookup returns CDR1 KGHSH and CDR2 LQKENI. Germline trimming cut 3 bases from V and 4 bases from J; bases unmatched to any gene: 8. The CDR3 spans 17 residues. CDR3 coding DNA: TGTGCCAGCTCACCTTTCCGACAGGGGGCGAGCACCGGGGAGCTGTTTTTT. Residues: CASSPFRQGASTGELFF.

Here the CDR3 reads CASSYTSGNTGELFF. For the CDR3, the DNA is TGTGCCAGCAGTTACACTAGCGGGAACACCGGGGAGCTGTTTTTT. The chain is built from TRBV6-8 and TRBJ2-2; TRBD2 matches at 8 bases. CDR1 MNHGY and CDR2 SAAAGT come from the germline V gene. The V segment lost 2 bases and the J segment 1 base; nucleotides outside the gene matches: 0. This CDR3 region has 15 residues.

Concerning this clone itself: A read error may produce the germline difference seen at one junction end. The chain has TRBV6-4 and TRBJ2-1; 8 bases are a match to TRBD1. From germline, CDR1 is MRHNA and CDR2 SNTAGT. This CDR3 is built from 17 residues. CDR3 sequence reads: CASSYSLRDRLYNEQFF. The DNA for the CDR3 is TGTGCCAGCAGTTACTCACTCCGGGACAGGCTATACAATGAGCAGTTCTTC.